Following are 27 T cell receptor beta chains from one sample sequenced in a study of CD8+ T cells in alopecia areata. Alopecia areata patients gave lesional scalp punch biopsies and peripheral blood samples. Investigators isolated RNA and reverse transcribed it into cDNA to act as the sequencing template. Only in-frame clones appear in the TCRdb table, and some are missing; sequencing was by immunoSEQ multiplex PCR. This sample has approximately 11,000 clones; around three fifths occur once, and the top ten carry about 8.5%. This specimen was skin, taken at week 0. The receptors shown here come from a human donor with alopecia areata.

The V gene is TRBV7-6, the J gene TRBJ1-1; 7 bases line up with TRBD1. The germline V gene has CDR1 SGHVS and CDR2 FNYEAQ. V shed 7 bases, J shed 4 bases, and the junction held 3 bases outside the gene matches. The CDR3 spans 12 residues. CDR3 sequence (DNA): TGTGCCAGCAAGGGGGCCGGCACTGAAGCTTTCTTT. This sequence encodes CASKGAGTEAFF.

By frequency in the sample, this clone is medium-sized. The CDR3 is CASRSWEGTGELFF. The CDR3 DNA is TGCGCCAGCAGATCTTGGGAGGGCACCGGGGAGCTGTTTTTT. The chain uses TRBV10-2 and TRBJ2-2; 7 bases map to TRBD2. The germline V gene encodes CDR1 WSHSY and CDR2 SAAADI. V lost 6 bases to trimming and J lost 4 bases; unmatched junction nucleotides: 5. The CDR3 contains 14 residues.

The V call is TRBV30, the J call TRBJ2-1; 12 nucleotides align to TRBD2. CDR3 length: 16 residues. V was pared by 2 bases and J by 2 bases, with 4 bases of the junction left unmatched. Germline assignment: CDR1 GTSNPN and CDR2 SVGIG (reference sequence). The CDR3 nucleotides read TGTGCCTGGAGTTCCAGGACTAGCGGGACCTACAATGAGCAGTTCTTC. Protein: CAWSSRTSGTYNEQFF.

The gene calls are TRBV6-1 and TRBJ2-5; D gene ambiguous. The DNA end is a closer match to TRBJ2-7, so the J assignment may be wrong. This CDR3 comprises 11 residues. The V gene's germline CDR1 is MNHNS and CDR2 SASEGT. CDR3: CATEYSYEQYF. The DNA of the CDR3 is TGTGCCACAGAATACTCCTACGAGCAGTACTTC.

This clone occurred a few times. The genes are TRBV10-1 and TRBJ1-2, with 7 bases identical to TRBD1. The junction had 3 bases not matched to a gene; V was cut back by 8 bases and J by 0 bases. The CDR3 extends over 13 amino acids. CDR1 is WNHNN and CDR2 is SYGVQD in the germline V gene (reference sequence). The CDR3 protein is CASQTGSNYGYTF. The CDR3 DNA reads as TGCGCCAGCCAGACAGGGTCTAACTATGGCTACACCTTC.

This clone was found once. J is TRBJ1-1 and V is TRBV6-1; no firm D call. Germline V gene data show CDR1 as MNHNS and CDR2 as SASEGT. The ends were cut back, 7 bases at V and 8 bases at J, with 17 bases in the middle. The CDR3 consists of 13 residues. The CDR3 loop is CASTPDAPVEAFF. The CDR3 DNA reads TGTGCCAGCACTCCTGACGCGCCCGTAGAAGCTTTCTTT.

The gene calls are TRBV7-8 and TRBJ2-3; D remains ambiguous. Trimming took off 6 bases at V and 4 bases at J, with 17 bases between the two ends. This CDR3 is 15 amino acids long. CDR1 is SGHVS and CDR2 is FQNEAQ in the germline V gene. The CDR3 DNA reads TGTGCCAGCAGTTCGGAGAGGCTAGTACCAGATACGCAGTATTTT. Its protein product is CASSSERLVPDTQYF.

The CDR3, as DNA: TGTGCCATCAAGTGGGACTGGGGGGCCACTGAAGCTTTCTTT. This encodes CAIKWDWGATEAFF. The J gene is TRBJ1-1, the V gene TRBV10-3, with D possibly matching TRBD1 (6 bases). Germline CDR1 and CDR2: ENHRY and SYGVKD. The CDR3 has 14 amino acids. V lost 7 bases, J lost 4 bases, and 16 bases lay in between.

The rearrangement joins TRBV18 to TRBJ1-2; the D gene is possibly TRBD1 (5 bases). Germline CDR1 and CDR2: KGHSH and LQKENI. Trimming removed 2 bases at V and 7 bases at J, with 14 bases between. CDR3 length: 14 amino acids. CDR3 coding DNA: TGTGCCAGCTCACCATCGGTGGGGGTTGCTGGCTACACCTTC. This translates into CASSPSVGVAGYTF.

The chain is built from TRBV27 and TRBJ1-3; D is unresolved. Trimming pared 11 bases from V and 0 bases from J, leaving 17 bases between. The CDR3 covers 15 residues. CDR1 is MNHEY and CDR2 is SMNVEV in the germline V gene (reference sequence). CDR3 coding DNA: TGTGCCCCTCCCAGCGTAGATTGCTCTGGAAACACCATATATTTT. Protein: CAPPSVDCSGNTIYF.

The V gene is TRBV4-2, the J gene TRBJ1-4; 7 bases fit TRBD1. Trimming cost V 5 bases and J 8 bases; bases outside gene matches: 14. The CDR3 runs 16 residues. Germline assignment: CDR1 LGHNA and CDR2 YNFKEQ. The CDR3 loop is CASSNPDGGGREKLFF. The CDR3 DNA sequence: TGTGCCAGCAGCAACCCCGATGGAGGGGGCCGGGAAAAACTGTTTTTT.

The DNA for the CDR3 is TGCAGCGTTGAAAATCCCCCCCGGGGAGGTGGCTATGGCTACACCTTC. This sequence encodes CSVENPPRGGGYGYTF. V gene TRBV29-1 combines with J gene TRBJ1-2; D unclear. V shed 2 bases and J shed 4 bases, with 20 bases lying between them. From germline, CDR1 is SQVTM and CDR2 ANQGSEA. The CDR3 is 16 amino acids.

A few counts support this clone. J is TRBJ2-7 and V is TRBV6-1, with D hard to call. The CDR3 contains 16 residues. V was trimmed by 1 base and J by 1 base, leaving 14 bases between them. Germline V gives CDR1 MNHNS, CDR2 SASEGT. Here the CDR3 DNA reads TGTGCCAGCAGTGAAGTCGCCCGTCGGGTATCCTACGAGCAGTACTTC. Its protein is CASSEVARRVSYEQYF.

The gene calls are TRBV19 and TRBJ2-3; a possible D gene is TRBD2 (5 bases). V was clipped by 1 base and J by 3 bases, with 17 bases between them. Germline values: CDR1 LNHDA, CDR2 SQIVND (reference sequence). The CDR3 length is 17 residues. CDR3 nucleotides: TGTGCCAGTAGTATAGCCGTGGCTAAAGGAGGAACAGATACGCAGTATTTT. Protein: CASSIAVAKGGTDTQYF.

In the case of this clone: The junction shows a germline mismatch at one end, possibly a read error. V is TRBV6-1 and J is TRBJ1-2, with 8 bases identical to TRBD1. The CDR3 covers 15 residues. Germline V gives CDR1 MNHNS, CDR2 SASEGT. As DNA, the CDR3 is TGTGCCAGCACTGAAGGACAGGGACATATCTATGGCTACACCTTC. Translating it yields CASTEGQGHIYGYTF.

V usage is TRBV5-1 and J usage is TRBJ2-3, with D perhaps TRBD2 (6 bases). CDR1 and CDR2 (germline): SGHRS, YFSETQ. The CDR3 consists of 17 residues. The V end was cut by 0 bases, the J end by 8 bases, with 22 bases between. CDR3 sequence reads: CASSLGSNGGVKITQYF. The CDR3 nucleotides read TGCGCCAGCAGCTTGGGGTCGAACGGGGGAGTGAAAATTACGCAGTATTTT.

For the CDR3, the DNA is TGTGCCAGCAGCTTAGCGGGCCAGGGGATCGACAATGAGCAGTTCTTC. Its translation is CASSLAGQGIDNEQFF. This sequence joins TRBV7-2 and TRBJ2-1; D possibly corresponds to TRBD1 (6 bases). CDR1 and CDR2 from the germline V gene are SGHTA and FQGNSA. This CDR3 has 16 amino acids. Trimming shortened V by 0 bases and J by 5 bases, and 14 bases separated the two germline ends.

This clone was detected only a few times. The J gene is TRBJ1-1, the V gene TRBV6-6; D gene unclear. V lost 5 bases, J lost 2 bases, and 3 bases lay in between. The CDR3 has 11 amino acids. Germline assignment: CDR1 MNHNY and CDR2 SVGAGI (reference sequence). The CDR3 is CASSPNTEAFF. CDR3 coding DNA: TGTGCCAGCAGTCCTAACACTGAAGCTTTCTTT.

This clone was seen only a few times. V usage is TRBV27 and J usage is TRBJ1-5; D is unclear. Trimming removed 5 bases from V and 7 bases from J, with 9 bases in between. CDR3 length: 12 residues. Germline loops: CDR1 MNHEY, CDR2 SMNVEV (reference sequence). The CDR3 region has the DNA TGTGCCAGCAGTCCAACAGCGCAGCCCCAGCATTTT. Amino acids: CASSPTAQPQHF.

The chain joins TRBV6-1 to TRBJ2-1; perhaps TRBD1 as D (5 bases). Germline assignment: CDR1 MNHNS and CDR2 SASEGT. With 5 bases removed from V and 5 bases from J, the gap between germline ends came to 10 bases. The CDR3 is 13 amino acids. The CDR3 bases are TGTGCCAGCAGTCCCGACAGCCACAATGAGCAGTTCTTC. Its protein is CASSPDSHNEQFF.

Note on this clone: The same CDR3 can be traced to other DNA sequences in this sample. The rearrangement uses TRBV19 and TRBJ2-3, with 12 bases aligning to TRBD2. The germline gives CDR1 LNHDA, CDR2 SQIVND (reference sequence). The length of the CDR3 is 16 residues. V was pared by 8 bases and J by 8 bases, with 14 bases of the junction left unmatched. The CDR3 DNA follows: TGTGCCAGTTCTACTCAGACTAGCGGGAGTATCGGTACGCAGTATTTT. This gives the protein CASSTQTSGSIGTQYF.

J is TRBJ2-7 and V is TRBV27, with TRBD1 identical over 11 bases. The germline gives CDR1 MNHEY, CDR2 SMNVEV (reference sequence). V lost 8 bases to trimming and J lost 7 bases; unmatched junction nucleotides: 7. This CDR3 contains 13 residues. CDR3 amino acids: CASGGQGAREQYF. The CDR3 DNA follows: TGTGCCAGCGGAGGACAGGGGGCTCGAGAGCAGTACTTC.

The chain carries TRBV11-2 and TRBJ1-1; the match to TRBD1 covers 7 bases. V lost 5 bases and J lost 1; bases outside the gene matches: 7. Germline V CDR1 and CDR2: SGHAT, FQNNGV. The CDR3 has 15 amino acids. The CDR3: CASSRPGGGNTEAFF. The CDR3 DNA sequence: TGTGCCAGCAGCCGCCCAGGGGGTGGGAACACTGAAGCTTTCTTT.

The chain has TRBV18 and TRBJ1-2; D is undetermined. Trimming took off 3 bases at V and 4 bases at J, with 12 bases between the two ends. The CDR3 is 14 residues long. Germline loops: CDR1 KGHSH, CDR2 LQKENI. DNA for the CDR3: TGTGCCAGCTCACCCGGGTCGGATCCCTATGGCTACACCTTC. Residues: CASSPGSDPYGYTF.

The chain uses TRBV14 and TRBJ1-1; no clear D. The CDR3 spans 15 residues. Trimming left V 7 bases short and J 1 base short, with 16 bases between. In germline, CDR1 is SGHDN, CDR2 FVKESK. The CDR3: CASTPQQHRNTEAFF. CDR3 bases: TGTGCCAGCACCCCACAGCAGCACCGGAACACTGAAGCTTTCTTT.

This clone was counted a few times. The gene calls are TRBV7-9 and TRBJ2-4, with D perhaps TRBD2 (6 bases). V was trimmed by 4 bases and J by 1 base, leaving 8 bases between them. CDR3 length: 14 amino acids. Germline lookup yields CDR1 SEHNR and CDR2 FQNEAQ (reference sequence). As DNA, the CDR3 is TGTGCCAGCAGCTGGGGGGAGGCCAAAAACATTCAGTACTTC. Protein sequence: CASSWGEAKNIQYF.

This clone was counted only a few times. CDR3 sequence reads: CASSQLTVSGRAYEQYF. For the CDR3, the DNA is TGCGCCAGCAGCCAATTAACAGTTAGCGGGAGGGCCTACGAGCAGTACTTC. The rearrangement links TRBV4-1 to TRBJ2-7, with TRBD2 identical over 11 bases. CDR3 size: 17 residues. The germline V gene has CDR1 MGHRA and CDR2 YSYEKL. The junction had 8 bases not matched to a gene; V was cut back by 2 bases and J by 2 bases.